The 7 T cell receptor beta chains below come from one sample, sequenced in a study of T cells in Graves' hyperthyroidism and ophthalmopathy. The source material, RNA transcripts, was used to amplify TCR beta CDR3 regions. TCR CDR3 regions were first amplified by RT-PCR with HTBI primers. TCRdb fed the multiplex PCR reads into MiXCR, producing one record per CDR3 protein. The sample has around 56,000 distinct CDR3 sequences, around 50% seen once. What was sequenced was blood. The receptors originated from a woman aged 25 to 39 with Graves' ophthalmopathy.

The V and J genes are TRBV10-3 and TRBJ2-3, with D possibly being TRBD1 (6 bases). V dropped 6 bases and J dropped 11 bases, with 21 bases sitting between them. The CDR3 has 14 amino acids. Germline CDR1 is ENHRY and CDR2 is SYGVKD. CDR3 amino acids: CAIRDKDRYNEQYF. DNA of the CDR3: TGTGCCATCAGGGACAAAGACAGGTACAATGAGCAGTATTTT.

Points on this clonotype: At one of its ends the junction is not consistent with the germline gene, which may arise from a read error. The genes are TRBV6-6 and TRBJ2-7; possibly TRBD2 for D (6 bases). Germline lookup yields CDR1 MNHNY and CDR2 SVGAGI (reference sequence). The CDR3 spans 14 residues. The CDR3 coding sequence is TGTACCAGCAGTGCGGGGCTTAGCTCCTACGAGCAATACTTC. Translating gives CTSSAGLSSYEQYF.

About this clonotype: The germline gene is not matched at one end of the junction; a read error may be the cause. This chain connects TRBV6-1 to TRBJ1-6, with D perhaps TRBD1 (6 bases). The CDR3 is 14 residues long. Germline CDR1 MNHNS, CDR2 SASEGT. The CDR3 here is CASSEGGGNSPLHF. The DNA of the CDR3 is TGTGCCAGTAGTGAGGGGGGGGGAAATTCACCCCTCCACTTT.

A word on this clonotype: One end of the junction varies from germline; a read error may be responsible. The V and J genes are TRBV5-4 and TRBJ2-2, with 10 bases fitting TRBD1. The CDR3 consists of 16 residues. Germline CDR1 and CDR2: SGHNT and YYREEE (reference sequence). This CDR3 reads CASSLETGGNTGEVLF. CDR3 DNA sequence: TGTGCCAGCAGCTTGGAGACAGGGGGCAACACCGGGGAGGTGCTTTTT. The variable domain in full, with the rest retrieved from reference TRBV5-4 and TRBJ2-2, is ETGVTQSPTHLIKTRGQQVTLRCSSQSGHNTVSWYQQALGQGPQFIFQYYREEENGRGNFPPRFSGLQFPNYSSELNVNALELDDSALYLCASSLETGGNTGEVLFGEGSRLTVL.

This clonotype was recorded at least ten times. The chain has TRBV20-1 and TRBJ1-2; maybe TRBD1 (6 bases). Per the germline V gene, CDR1 is DFQATT and CDR2 is SNEGSKA (reference sequence). This CDR3 is 10 amino acids long. The DNA of the CDR3 is TGCAGGGACAGTAAGAATGGCTACACCTTC. Protein product: CRDSKNGYTF.

In its sample, this clonotype was seen many times. Relative to the germline gene, one junction end is altered; a read error may explain this. This rearrangement joins TRBV7-7 to TRBJ2-2, with TRBD1 as a possible D gene (5 bases). The CDR3 extends over 14 amino acids. Germline V gives CDR1 SSHAT, CDR2 FNYEAQ (reference sequence). Here the CDR3 reads CASSQTGPTGELFF. CDR3 bases: TGTGCTAGCAGCCAAACAGGCCCAACCGGGGAGCTGTTTTTT. Complete variable domain (other parts from reference TRBV7-7 and TRBJ2-2): GAGVSQSPRYKVTKRGQDVTLRCDPISSHATLYWYQQALGQGPEFLTYFNYEAQPDKSGLPSDRFSAERPEGSISTLTIQRTEQRDSAMYRCASSQTGPTGELFFGEGSRLTVL.

Remarks on this clonotype: The final CDR3 position lacks the conserved phenylalanine or tryptophan, pointing to a likely read error. No DNA is shown, since the ends of the CDR3 on it are uncertain; the CDR3 is the one TCRdb lists. CDR3 sequence reads: CASSDWTSI. This rearrangement joins TRBV10-2 to TRBJ1-2. The CDR3 is 9 residues long, ends included. Germline CDR1 reads WSHSY; CDR2 reads SAAADI.